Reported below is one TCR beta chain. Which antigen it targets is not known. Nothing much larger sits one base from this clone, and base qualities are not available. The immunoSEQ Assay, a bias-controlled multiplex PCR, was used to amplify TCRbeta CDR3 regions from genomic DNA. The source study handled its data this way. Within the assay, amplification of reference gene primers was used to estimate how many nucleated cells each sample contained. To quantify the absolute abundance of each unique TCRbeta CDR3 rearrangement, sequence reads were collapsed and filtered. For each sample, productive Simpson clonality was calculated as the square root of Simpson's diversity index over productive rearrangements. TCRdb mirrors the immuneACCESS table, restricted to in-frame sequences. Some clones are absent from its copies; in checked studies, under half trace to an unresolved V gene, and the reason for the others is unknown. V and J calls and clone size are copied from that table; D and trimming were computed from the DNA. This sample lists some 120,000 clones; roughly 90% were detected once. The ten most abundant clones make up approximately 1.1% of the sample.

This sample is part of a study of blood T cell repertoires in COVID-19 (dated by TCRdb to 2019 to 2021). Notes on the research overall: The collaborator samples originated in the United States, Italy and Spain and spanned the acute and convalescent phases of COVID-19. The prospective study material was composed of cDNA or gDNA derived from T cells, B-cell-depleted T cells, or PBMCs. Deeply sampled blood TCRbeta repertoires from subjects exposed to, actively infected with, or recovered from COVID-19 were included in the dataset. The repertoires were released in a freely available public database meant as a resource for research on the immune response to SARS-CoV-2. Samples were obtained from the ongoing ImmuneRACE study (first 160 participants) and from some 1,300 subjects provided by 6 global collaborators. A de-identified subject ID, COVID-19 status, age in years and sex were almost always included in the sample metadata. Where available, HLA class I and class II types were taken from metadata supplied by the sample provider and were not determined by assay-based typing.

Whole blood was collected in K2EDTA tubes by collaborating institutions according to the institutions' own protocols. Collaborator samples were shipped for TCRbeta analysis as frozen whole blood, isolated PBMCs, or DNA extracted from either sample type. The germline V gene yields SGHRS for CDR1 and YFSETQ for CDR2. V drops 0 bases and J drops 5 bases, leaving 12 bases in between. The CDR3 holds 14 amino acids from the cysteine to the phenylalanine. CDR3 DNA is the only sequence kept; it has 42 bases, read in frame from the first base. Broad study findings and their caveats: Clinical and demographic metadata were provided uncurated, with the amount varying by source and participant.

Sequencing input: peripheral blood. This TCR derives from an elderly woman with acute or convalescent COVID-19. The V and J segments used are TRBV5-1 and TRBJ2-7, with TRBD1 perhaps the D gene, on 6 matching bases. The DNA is TGCGCCAGCAGCTTGGGGCAGGGGATAGACGAGCAGTACTTC. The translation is CASSLGQGIDEQYF.